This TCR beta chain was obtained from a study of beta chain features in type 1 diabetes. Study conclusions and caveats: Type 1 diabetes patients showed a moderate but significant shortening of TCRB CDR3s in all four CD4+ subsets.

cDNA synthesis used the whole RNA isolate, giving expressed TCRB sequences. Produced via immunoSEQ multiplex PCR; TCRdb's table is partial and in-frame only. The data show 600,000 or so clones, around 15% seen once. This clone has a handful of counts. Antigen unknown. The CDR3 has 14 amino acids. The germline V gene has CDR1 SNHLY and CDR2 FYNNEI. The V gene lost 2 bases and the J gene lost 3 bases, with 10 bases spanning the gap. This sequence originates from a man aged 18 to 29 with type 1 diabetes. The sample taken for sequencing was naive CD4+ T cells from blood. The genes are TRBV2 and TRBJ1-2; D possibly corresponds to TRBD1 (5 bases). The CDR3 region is CASSELGVDYGYTF. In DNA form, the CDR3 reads TGTGCCAGCAGTGAATTGGGGGTTGACTATGGCTACACCTTC.